Following are 7 T cell receptor beta chains from one sample sequenced in a study of blood T cell repertoires in COVID-19 (dated by TCRdb to 2018 to 2020). The library came from the immunoSEQ multiplex PCR assay. The table was pulled from immuneACCESS by TCRdb, which kept in-frame rearrangements only. Such tables lose some clones; where checked, under half of the loss comes from unresolved V genes, and the rest has no known cause. This sample lists some 71,000 clones; 70% to 85% were detected once. Roughly 0.83% of the sample is in the top ten clones. Sequencing was carried out using peripheral blood. These receptors all stem from an older woman with acute or convalescent COVID-19.

V and J are TRBV28 and TRBJ1-2, with unresolved D. The CDR3 loop spans 11 amino acids. V was cut by 2 bases and J by 6 bases, with 4 bases left in between. Per the germline V gene, CDR1 is MDHEN and CDR2 is SYDVKM. In nucleotides, the CDR3 is TGTGCCAGCAGTTTAGAGAATGGCTACACCTTC. Its translation: CASSLENGYTF.

V usage is TRBV10-3 and J usage is TRBJ2-1; 11 nucleotides align to TRBD1. Trimming cost V 0 bases and J 7 bases; bases outside gene matches: 5. CDR1 ENHRY and CDR2 SYGVKD come from the germline V gene. This CDR3 has 16 residues. The CDR3 here is CAISESWGQGGNEQFF. For the CDR3, the DNA is TGTGCCATCAGTGAGTCGTGGGGACAGGGGGGTAATGAGCAGTTCTTC.

The chain couples TRBV7-2 to TRBJ2-7, with 8 bases aligning to TRBD2. Germline trimming cut 1 base from V and 2 bases from J; bases unmatched to any gene: 4. CDR3 size: 15 residues. Germline V gene sequence: CDR1 SGHTA, CDR2 FQGNSA. The DNA for the CDR3 is TGTGCCAGCAGCTTAGAACCAGCGGGAGCCTACGAGCAGTACTTC. It codes for CASSLEPAGAYEQYF.

The chain carries TRBV28 and TRBJ2-7; D remains ambiguous. CDR1 and CDR2 (germline): MDHEN, SYDVKM. CDR3 length equals 12 residues. Trimming left V 3 bases short and J 6 bases short, with 9 bases between. The CDR3 spells CASSLFTTEQYF. For the CDR3, the DNA is TGTGCCAGCAGTTTGTTTACTACCGAGCAGTACTTC.

In its sample, this clone was seen a few times. CDR3 sequence (DNA): TGCGCCAGCAGCCAAGATTCGGCTAGCGGCAATACCTACAATGAGCAGTTCTTC. Protein product: CASSQDSASGNTYNEQFF. V is TRBV4-1 and J is TRBJ2-1; 7 nucleotides agree with TRBD2. V dropped 0 bases and J dropped 2; count of bases not matched to a gene: 10. CDR3 length: 18 amino acids. Germline V gene lookup returns CDR1 MGHRA and CDR2 YSYEKL.

This chain joins TRBV3-1 (or the pseudogene TRBV3-2) and TRBJ1-4, with D possibly TRBD1 on 5 matching bases. The ends were cut back, 1 base at V and 4 bases at J, with 13 bases in the middle. The CDR3 length is 16 residues. Germline assignment: CDR1 LGHDT and CDR2 YNNKEL (reference sequence). The CDR3 nucleotides read TGTGCCAGCAGCCAAGGATGGGGCAGTAATAATGAAAAACTGTTTTTT. Encoded protein: CASSQGWGSNNEKLFF.

This clone has just a few counts. The chain joins TRBV29-1 to TRBJ1-2; the D is unclear. This CDR3 is 11 amino acids long. V lost 6 bases, J lost 11 bases, and 16 bases lay in between. Germline V gene sequence: CDR1 SQVTM, CDR2 ANQGSEA. For the CDR3, the DNA is TGCAGCGTCAACTATGGGGAGCTGTACACCTTC. Amino acid sequence: CSVNYGELYTF.